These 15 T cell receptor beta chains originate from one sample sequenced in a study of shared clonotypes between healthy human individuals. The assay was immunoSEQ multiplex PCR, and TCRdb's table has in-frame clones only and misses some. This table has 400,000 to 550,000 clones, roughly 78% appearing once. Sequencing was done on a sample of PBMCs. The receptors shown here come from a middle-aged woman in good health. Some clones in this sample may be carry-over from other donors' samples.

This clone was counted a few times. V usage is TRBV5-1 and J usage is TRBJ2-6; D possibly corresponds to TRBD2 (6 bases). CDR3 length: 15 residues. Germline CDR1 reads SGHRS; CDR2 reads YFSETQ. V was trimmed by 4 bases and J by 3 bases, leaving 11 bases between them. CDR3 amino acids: CASSPGVGGANVLTF. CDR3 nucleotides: TGCGCCAGCAGCCCGGGGGTAGGTGGGGCCAACGTCCTGACTTTC.

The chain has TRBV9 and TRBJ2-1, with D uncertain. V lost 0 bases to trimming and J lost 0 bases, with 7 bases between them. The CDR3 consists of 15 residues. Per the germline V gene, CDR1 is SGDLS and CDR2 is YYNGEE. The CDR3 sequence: CASSVGRASYNEQFF. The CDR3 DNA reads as TGTGCCAGCAGCGTAGGTAGGGCCTCCTACAATGAGCAGTTCTTC.

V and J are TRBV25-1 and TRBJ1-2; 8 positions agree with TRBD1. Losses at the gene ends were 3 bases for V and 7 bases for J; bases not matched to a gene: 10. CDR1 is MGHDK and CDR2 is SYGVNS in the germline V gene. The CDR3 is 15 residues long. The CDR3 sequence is CASSDWRDRSGGYTF. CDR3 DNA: TGTGCCAGCAGTGATTGGCGGGACAGGTCTGGTGGCTACACCTTC.

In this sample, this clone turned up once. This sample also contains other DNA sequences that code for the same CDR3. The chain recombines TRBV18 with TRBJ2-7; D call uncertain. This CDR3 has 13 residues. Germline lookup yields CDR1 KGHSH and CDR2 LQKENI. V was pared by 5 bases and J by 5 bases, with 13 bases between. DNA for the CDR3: TGTGCCAGCTCATGGGATAGTTTAGACGAGCAGTACTTC. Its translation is CASSWDSLDEQYF.

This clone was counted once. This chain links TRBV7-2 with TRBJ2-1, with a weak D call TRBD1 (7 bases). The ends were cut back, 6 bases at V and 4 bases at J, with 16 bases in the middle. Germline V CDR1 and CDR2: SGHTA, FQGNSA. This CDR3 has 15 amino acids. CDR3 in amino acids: CASRPGGSRYNEQFF. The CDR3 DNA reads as TGTGCCAGCAGACCAGGGGGGTCTAGATACAATGAGCAGTTCTTC.

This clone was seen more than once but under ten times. In nucleotides, the CDR3 is TGTGCCAGCAGTTCGGGCAGGGTTGGCTCACCCCTCCACTTT. Translating gives CASSSGRVGSPLHF. The chain couples TRBV6-5 to TRBJ1-6; the D gene is possibly TRBD1 (5 bases). The CDR3 loop spans 14 amino acids. From germline, CDR1 is MNHEY and CDR2 SVGAGI. V lost 4 bases, J lost 10 bases, and 14 bases lay in between.

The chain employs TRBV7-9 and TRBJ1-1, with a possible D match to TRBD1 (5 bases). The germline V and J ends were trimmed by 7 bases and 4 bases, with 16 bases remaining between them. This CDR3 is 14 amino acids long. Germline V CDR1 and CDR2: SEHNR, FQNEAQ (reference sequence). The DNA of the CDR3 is TGTGCCAGCACCGACAGCACATTTTCCACTGAAGCTTTCTTT. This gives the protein CASTDSTFSTEAFF. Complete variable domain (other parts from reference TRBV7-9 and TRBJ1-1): DTGVSQNPRHKITKRGQNVTFRCDPISEHNRLYWYRQTLGQGPEFLTYFQNEAQLEKSRLLSDRFSAERPKGSFSTLEIQRTEQGDSAMYLCASTDSTFSTEAFFGQGTRLTVV.

Here the CDR3 reads CASSQDLFNSYNEQFF. Here the CDR3 DNA reads TGTGCCAGCAGCCAAGACCTCTTTAACTCCTACAATGAGCAGTTCTTC. The chain recombines TRBV4-2 with TRBJ2-1; D is unresolved. Germline-derived CDR1 and CDR2 are LGHNA and YNFKEQ. The CDR3 contains 16 residues. Trimming shortened V by 0 bases and J by 0 bases, and 9 bases separated the two germline ends.

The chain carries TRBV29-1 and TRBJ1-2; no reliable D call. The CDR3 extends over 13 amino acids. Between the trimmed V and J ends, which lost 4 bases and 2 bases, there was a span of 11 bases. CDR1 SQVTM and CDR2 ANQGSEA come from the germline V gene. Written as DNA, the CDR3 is TGCAGCGTTGTCCGGGCCGACAACTATGGCTACACCTTC. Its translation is CSVVRADNYGYTF.

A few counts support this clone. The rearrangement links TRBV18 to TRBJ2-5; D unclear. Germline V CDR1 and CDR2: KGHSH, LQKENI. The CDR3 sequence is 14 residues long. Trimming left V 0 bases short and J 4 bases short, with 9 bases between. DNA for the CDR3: TGTGCCAGCTCACCACCCGTCGAGAGAGAGACCCAGTACTTC. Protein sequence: CASSPPVERETQYF.

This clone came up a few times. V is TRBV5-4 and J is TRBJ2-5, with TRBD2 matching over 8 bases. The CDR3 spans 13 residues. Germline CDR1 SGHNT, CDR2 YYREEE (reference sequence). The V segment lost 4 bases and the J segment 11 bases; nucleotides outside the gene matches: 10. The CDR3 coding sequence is TGTGCCAGCAGCCCTGTGGGAGCGGGGGAGCAGTACTTC. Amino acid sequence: CASSPVGAGEQYF.

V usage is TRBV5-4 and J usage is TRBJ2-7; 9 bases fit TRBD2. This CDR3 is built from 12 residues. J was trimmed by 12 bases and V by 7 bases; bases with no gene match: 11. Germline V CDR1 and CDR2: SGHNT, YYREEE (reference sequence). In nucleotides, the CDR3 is TGTGCCAGCGGGGCTAGCGGGGCCAATCCGTACTTC. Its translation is CASGASGANPYF. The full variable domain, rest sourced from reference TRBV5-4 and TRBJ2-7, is ETGVTQSPTHLIKTRGQQVTLRCSSQSGHNTVSWYQQALGQGPQFIFQYYREEENGRGNFPPRFSGLQFPNYSSELNVNALELDDSALYLCASGASGANPYFGPGTRLTVT.

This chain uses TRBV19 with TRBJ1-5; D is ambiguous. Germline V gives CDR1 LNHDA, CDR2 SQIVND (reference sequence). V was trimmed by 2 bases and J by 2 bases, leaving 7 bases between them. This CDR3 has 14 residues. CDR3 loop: CASSIRYRNQPQHF. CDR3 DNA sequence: TGTGCCAGTAGTATAAGGTATCGCAATCAGCCCCAGCATTTT.

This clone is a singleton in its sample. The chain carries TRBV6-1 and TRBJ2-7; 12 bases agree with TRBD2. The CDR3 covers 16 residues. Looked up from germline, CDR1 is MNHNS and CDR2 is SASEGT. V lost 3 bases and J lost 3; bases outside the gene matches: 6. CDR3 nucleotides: TGTGCCAGCAGTGAGGGACTAGCGGGCGCCAACTACGAGCAGTACTTC. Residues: CASSEGLAGANYEQYF.

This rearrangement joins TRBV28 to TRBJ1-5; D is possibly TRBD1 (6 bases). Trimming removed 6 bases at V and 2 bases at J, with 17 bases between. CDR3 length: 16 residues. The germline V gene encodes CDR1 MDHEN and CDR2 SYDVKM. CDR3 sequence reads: CASSFDRPYGNQPQHF. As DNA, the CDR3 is TGTGCCAGCAGCTTCGACAGGCCCTATGGCAATCAGCCCCAGCATTTT.